This passage covers 14 T cell receptor beta chains from one sample sequenced in a study of T-cell reconstitution after alpha-beta-depleted transplantation in children. For TCRbeta, the library was prepared with unique molecular identifiers. TCRdb redid the calling of the PCR reads with MiXCR, one entry per CDR3 protein. The table shows a few hundred thousand distinct CDR3 sequences, with approximately 13% occurring only once. The sample in question was PBMCs from the stem cell graft donor, obtained from the stem cell graft. These TCRs come from a human donor who donated a stem cell graft to a child with combined immunodeficiency.

In nucleotides, the CDR3 is TGTGCCAGCTCACCAAGGGGACAGACGAACACTGAAGCTTTCTTT. Residues: CASSPRGQTNTEAFF. The rearrangement links TRBV18 to TRBJ1-1, with 7 bases fitting TRBD1. The CDR3 runs 15 residues. V lost 2 bases and J lost 1; bases outside the gene matches: 4. Germline CDR1 and CDR2: KGHSH and LQKENI. The full variable domain, with the rest looked up from reference TRBV18 and TRBJ1-1, is NAGVMQNPRHLVRRRGQEARLRCSPMKGHSHVYWYRQLPEEGLKFMVYLQKENIIDESGMPKERFSAEFPKEGPSILRIQQVVRGDSAAYFCASSPRGQTNTEAFFGQGTRLTVV.

This clonotype was detected many times. J is TRBJ2-7 and V is TRBV12-3 or TRBV12-4; D uncertain. This CDR3 has 14 residues. Trimming took 5 bases from V and 4 from J, leaving 15 bases between them. CDR3 sequence: CASSPRVQGYEQYF. DNA for the CDR3: TGTGCCAGCAGTCCTCGTGTCCAAGGGTACGAGCAGTACTTC.

The genes are TRBV11-2 and TRBJ1-5; tentatively, D is TRBD1 (5 bases). The CDR3 is 14 amino acids. Trimming pared 5 bases from V and 5 bases from J, leaving 13 bases between. The germline V gene has CDR1 SGHAT and CDR2 FQNNGV. CDR3: CASSRDRPDQPQHF. CDR3 DNA sequence: TGTGCCAGCAGCCGGGACCGCCCAGATCAGCCCCAGCATTTT. The whole variable domain, filled in from reference TRBV11-2 and TRBJ1-5, reads EAGVAQSPRYKIIEKRQSVAFWCNPISGHATLYWYQQILGQGPKLLIQFQNNGVVDDSQLPKDRFSAERLKGVDSTLKIQPAKLEDSAVYLCASSRDRPDQPQHFGDGTRLSIL.

In its sample, this clonotype was seen a few times. V is TRBV13 and J is TRBJ2-5; 9 bases agree with TRBD2. Per the germline V gene, CDR1 is PRHDT and CDR2 is FYEKMQ (reference sequence). The CDR3 has 17 amino acids. Trimming removed 1 base from V and 2 bases from J; junction bases left unmatched: 8. The CDR3 reads CASSLVGVSGGQETQYF. DNA for the CDR3: TGTGCCAGCAGCTTAGTTGGCGTTAGCGGGGGTCAAGAGACCCAGTACTTC.

The rearrangement joins TRBV7-6 to TRBJ2-4; 12 bases line up with TRBD2. The CDR3 has 21 residues. The V and J ends lost 10 bases and 0 bases, in that order; junction bases with no gene match: 22. Germline V gene data show CDR1 as SGHVS and CDR2 as FNYEAQ. CDR3 nucleotide sequence: TGTGCCACCATTCCGGGACTAGCGGGCGCTAAGGTATCTTTAGCCAAAAACATTCAGTACTTC. Amino acids: CATIPGLAGAKVSLAKNIQYF.

This chain connects TRBV7-8 to TRBJ2-1; a weak D match, TRBD1 (5 bases). Germline CDR1 SGHVS, CDR2 FQNEAQ. The CDR3 is made up of 16 amino acids. V was pared by 7 bases and J by 4 bases, with 20 bases between. CDR3 in DNA: TGTGCCAGCACCGATACTGAGGACAAGAATTACAATGAGCAGTTCTTC. Encoded protein: CASTDTEDKNYNEQFF.

To note about this clonotype: One base away lies a much larger clone, so this may be a sequencing read error. CDR3 residues: CASSNKMLGSEQYF. CDR3 in DNA: TGTGCCAGCAGCAACAAGATGTTAGGGTCCGAGCAGTACTTC. The chain couples TRBV3-1 to TRBJ2-7; D is uncertain. Deletions cut 5 bases from V and 6 bases from J, with 17 bases between. This CDR3 spans 14 amino acids. Germline-derived CDR1 and CDR2 are LGHDT and YNNKEL (reference sequence).

The chain recombines TRBV3-1 with TRBJ2-7; unclear D gene. Germline loops: CDR1 LGHDT, CDR2 YNNKEL (reference sequence). V gave up 0 bases and J gave up 0 bases, with 9 bases separating them. There are 15 residues in the CDR3. The CDR3 sequence is CASSQDLQYSYEQYF. Written as DNA, the CDR3 is TGTGCCAGCAGCCAAGATCTCCAGTACTCCTACGAGCAGTACTTC.

This clonotype was seen more than once but under ten times. The chain employs TRBV7-2 and TRBJ2-7; maybe TRBD2 (5 bases). The CDR3 is 11 residues long. V was shortened by 2 bases and J by 7 bases, with 6 bases between the two germline ends. CDR1 SGHTA and CDR2 FQGNSA come from the germline V gene. CDR3 in DNA: TGTGCCAGCAGCTTACCGGGGGAGCAGTACTTC. It translates to CASSLPGEQYF.

Ten or more counts support this clonotype. V is TRBV12-3 or TRBV12-4 and J is TRBJ2-7; 12 positions agree with TRBD1. The CDR3 runs 15 residues. V lost 2 bases and J lost 6; bases outside the gene matches: 5. This CDR3 reads CASSLIGTGGSEQYF. Here the CDR3 DNA reads TGTGCCAGCAGTTTAATAGGGACAGGGGGCTCCGAGCAGTACTTC.

There are a few counts of this clonotype. The V gene is TRBV2, the J gene TRBJ1-2, with 10 nucleotides matching TRBD1. CDR3 size: 14 residues. The V gene end was trimmed by 5 bases and the J gene end by 7 bases; junction bases not matched to a gene: 7. CDR1 is SNHLY and CDR2 is FYNNEI in the germline V gene. CDR3 sequence: CASSPRDRGRGYTF. CDR3 bases: TGTGCCAGCAGTCCCCGGGACAGGGGACGTGGCTACACCTTC.

The CDR3 bases are TGTGCCAGCAACCAAGCCCCCCTAGGAACCTTTGACGAGCAGTACTTC. Translating it yields CASNQAPLGTFDEQYF. The chain couples TRBV7-2 to TRBJ2-7; D remains ambiguous. CDR3 length: 16 amino acids. The V gene's germline CDR1 is SGHTA and CDR2 FQGNSA. V dropped 7 bases and J dropped 5 bases, with 24 bases sitting between them.

This clonotype was seen repeatedly, ten times or more. This chain joins TRBV7-2 and TRBJ1-5; 7 bases agree with TRBD1. Per the germline V gene, CDR1 is SGHTA and CDR2 is FQGNSA. V lost 5 bases, J lost 7 bases, and 8 bases stayed unmatched. CDR3 length equals 14 residues. CDR3 region: CASSLGGSGQPQHF. The DNA of the CDR3 is TGTGCCAGCAGCCTAGGGGGCTCGGGACAGCCCCAGCATTTT.

This clonotype was picked up many times. The chain recombines TRBV12-3 or TRBV12-4 with TRBJ2-5; 9 bases fit TRBD2. This CDR3 comprises 15 residues. V trimming: 3 bases; J trimming: 4 bases; junction bases outside the gene matches: 6. The CDR3 sequence is CASSFGTSISETQYF. CDR3 nucleotides: TGTGCCAGCAGTTTTGGGACTAGCATCTCAGAGACCCAGTACTTC.